The 31 T cell receptor beta chains below were found in one sample sequenced in a study of blood T cells in healthy people across ages (dated by TCRdb to about 2015). The library was obtained by 5' RACE. TCRdb lists the instrument as Illumina HiSeq 2500. A second PCR of 7 to 11 cycles was performed with a sample-barcoded 5' primer and a J-beta primer mix. TCRdb itself trimmed the public reads at Q25 with fastp, ran MiXCR and retained productive beta chains. A single entry per CDR3 protein holds the most common genes and DNA from its merged rows. This sample comprises 1.5 million to 2 million distinct CDR3 sequences, about 28% of them detected only once. The ten most abundant clones make up 7.7% of the sample. Material: blood. Every receptor here comes from a woman aged 25 to 39 in good health.

CDR3: CASSQFGGPMPPLHF. The DNA for the CDR3 is TGCGCCAGCAGCCAATTCGGAGGGCCCATGCCACCCCTCCACTTT. The rearrangement joins TRBV4-1 to TRBJ1-6; D call uncertain. This CDR3 region has 15 residues. Deletions cut 2 bases from V and 11 bases from J, with 16 bases between. Germline CDR1 MGHRA, CDR2 YSYEKL.

Comments on this clonotype: Just one base apart from a much larger clone, this may be a read error. The genes are TRBV6-5 and TRBJ2-7; 9 nucleotides align to TRBD2. CDR1 and CDR2 from the germline V gene are MNHEY and SVGAGI. Trimming removed 6 bases from V and 3 bases from J; junction bases left unmatched: 12. The CDR3 length is 16 residues. CDR3 coding DNA: TGTGCCAGCAGATCCGGGACTAGCAGGGGGAACTACGAGCAGTACTTC. Amino acids: CASRSGTSRGNYEQYF.

The gene calls are TRBV7-2 and TRBJ2-1; D is unresolved. V lost 5 bases, J lost 7 bases, and 15 bases lay in between. CDR3 length: 14 amino acids. From germline, CDR1 is SGHTA and CDR2 FQGNSA. This CDR3 reads CASSPEPGGNEQFF. The CDR3 region has the DNA TGTGCCAGCAGCCCAGAGCCGGGTGGGAATGAGCAGTTCTTC.

The chain links TRBV3-1 to TRBJ2-1; TRBD2 might be the D (6 bases). The V gene lost 2 bases and the J gene lost 1 base, with 24 bases spanning the gap. Per the germline V gene, CDR1 is LGHDT and CDR2 is YNNKEL (reference sequence). The CDR3 length is 20 residues. CDR3 nucleotide sequence: TGTGCCAGCAGCCAATTTAGGGTACAGAGGAGTAGCGGATCCTACAATGAGCAGTTCTTC. It translates to CASSQFRVQRSSGSYNEQFF.

The genes are TRBV9 and TRBJ1-2; possible D gene TRBD1, 5 bases. The CDR3 contains 14 residues. Trimming took 0 bases from V and 6 from J, leaving 12 bases between them. Germline CDR1 reads SGDLS; CDR2 reads YYNGEE. The CDR3 here is CASSVVEGLDGYTF. The CDR3 DNA follows: TGTGCCAGCAGCGTAGTTGAGGGACTGGATGGCTACACCTTC.

This clonotype appeared a few times. The rearrangement links TRBV12-3 or TRBV12-4 to TRBJ2-5; 9 nucleotides line up with TRBD2. The CDR3 contains 17 residues. Germline trimming cut 7 bases from V and 2 bases from J; bases unmatched to any gene: 14. CDR3 nucleotide sequence: TGTGCCAGCAACCTTGGAGGTATAGCGGGAGTTCAAGAGACCCAGTACTTC. Its translation is CASNLGGIAGVQETQYF.

In regard to this clonotype: This may arise from a read error, as a much more abundant clone is one base away. The chain has TRBV12-3 or TRBV12-4 and TRBJ2-3; the D gene is possibly TRBD2 (5 bases). There are 11 residues in the CDR3. In nucleotides, the CDR3 is TGTGCCAGCAGCGTCCGGGATATGCAGTATTTT. This codes for CASSVRDMQYF.

In the case of this clonotype: This may arise from a read error, as a much more abundant clone is one base away. V and J are TRBV24-1 and TRBJ2-1; 7 bases align to TRBD1. Germline CDR1 KGHDR, CDR2 SFDVKD. The CDR3 loop spans 15 amino acids. This CDR3 is CATSETGTAYNERFF. For the CDR3, the DNA is TGTGCCACCAGTGAAACCGGGACAGCCTACAATGAGCGGTTCTTC.

The CDR3 loop is CASSLGQIAFF. CDR3 DNA: TGCGCCAGCAGCTTGGGACAGATTGCTTTCTTT. The chain employs TRBV5-1 and TRBJ1-1; possible D gene TRBD1, 5 bases. The V end was cut by 0 bases, the J end by 11 bases, with 8 bases between. The CDR3 covers 11 residues. Germline V gene data show CDR1 as SGHRS and CDR2 as YFSETQ.

DNA of the CDR3: TGCGCCAGCAGCCAAGGAGCGGACTATCTCAAAAACCCCGAAACCTACGAGCAGTACTTC. Protein sequence: CASSQGADYLKNPETYEQYF. The chain combines TRBV4-3 with TRBJ2-7; the D gene is possibly TRBD2 (6 bases). CDR1 LGHNA and CDR2 YSLEER come from the germline V gene. There are 20 residues in the CDR3. V was shortened by 1 base and J by 2 bases, with 27 bases between the two germline ends.

This clonotype was recorded at least ten times. V and J are TRBV7-2 and TRBJ2-1, with D perhaps matching TRBD2 (5 bases). V was cut by 3 bases and J by 0 bases, with 18 bases left in between. The CDR3 runs 18 residues. CDR1 and CDR2 (germline): SGHTA, FQGNSA. DNA of the CDR3: TGTGCCAGCAGCTTTTATCCCAGGACTCCCAGCTCCTACAATGAGCAGTTCTTC. Amino acid sequence: CASSFYPRTPSSYNEQFF.

The chain couples TRBV10-3 to TRBJ1-2, with TRBD1 matching 7 bases. The V and J ends lost 8 bases and 2 bases, in that order; junction bases with no gene match: 5. CDR1 is ENHRY, CDR2 SYGVKD, per germline. The CDR3 is made up of 13 amino acids. This chain's CDR3 is CAIGTEENYGYTF. DNA for the CDR3: TGTGCCATCGGGACAGAGGAAAACTATGGCTACACCTTC.

In its sample, this clonotype was seen a few times. V usage is TRBV6-5 and J usage is TRBJ2-6; 7 bases are shared with TRBD1. The J segment lost 3 bases and the V segment lost 6 bases, leaving 8 bases of the junction unmatched. This CDR3 has 16 residues. The germline V gene has CDR1 MNHEY and CDR2 SVGAGI. CDR3 residues: CASSFTGTVGANVLTF. CDR3 DNA sequence: TGTGCCAGCAGCTTTACGGGGACAGTTGGGGCCAACGTCCTGACTTTC.

Concerning this clonotype itself: This may come from a read error, since a much larger clone is one base off. The CDR3 region is CSARDSTSTNTQYF. As DNA, the CDR3 is TGCAGCGCCCGGGACAGCACTAGCACAAATACGCAGTATTTT. V and J are TRBV29-1 and TRBJ2-3; TRBD1 is a possible D gene (7 bases). Germline V gene lookup returns CDR1 SQVTM and CDR2 ANQGSEA. The CDR3 loop spans 14 amino acids.

In its sample, this clonotype was seen a few times. The chain recombines TRBV27 with TRBJ1-5; no firm D call. The CDR3 consists of 14 residues. The germline V and J ends were trimmed by 0 bases and 9 bases, with 12 bases remaining between them. Germline CDR1 reads MNHEY; CDR2 reads SMNVEV (reference sequence). This CDR3 reads CASSLSPGVRPQHF. The DNA for the CDR3 is TGTGCCAGCAGTTTATCCCCCGGGGTTCGGCCCCAGCATTTT.

V gene TRBV7-2 combines with J gene TRBJ2-7; D remains unclear. CDR3 size: 15 residues. The V end was cut by 1 base, the J end by 1 base, with 11 bases between. CDR1 SGHTA and CDR2 FQGNSA come from the germline V gene. In DNA form, the CDR3 reads TGTGCCAGCAGCTTAGTAGGCCTAGGGTCCTACGAGCAGTACTTC. Amino acid sequence: CASSLVGLGSYEQYF.

The V gene is TRBV21-1, the J gene TRBJ2-3. TRBV21-1 is a documented pseudogene. The CDR3 is 13 residues long. This chain's CDR3 is CASSGVVADTQYF. In DNA form, the CDR3 reads TGTGCCAGCAGCGGGGTTGTCGCAGATACGCAGTATTTT.

This clonotype was observed many times. This chain connects TRBV11-2 to TRBJ2-5, with 8 bases fitting TRBD1. Germline V lookup: CDR1 SGHAT, CDR2 FQNNGV. V lost 8 bases and J lost 4; bases outside the gene matches: 12. This CDR3 spans 15 amino acids. In DNA form, the CDR3 reads TGTGCCAGCCTACTATCACAGACAGGGGCAGAGACCCAGTACTTC. Translation: CASLLSQTGAETQYF.

The gene calls are TRBV20-1 and TRBJ1-5; no reliable D call. Germline V gene data show CDR1 as DFQATT and CDR2 as SNEGSKA (reference sequence). The V and J ends lost 5 bases and 2 bases respectively, with 10 bases between them. This CDR3 contains 13 residues. CDR3 amino acids: CSAGDEGNQPQHF. CDR3 sequence (DNA): TGCAGTGCTGGCGACGAGGGCAATCAGCCCCAGCATTTT.

The chain has TRBV23-1 and TRBJ1-4; D is unclear. TRBV23-1 is assigned to the ORF class and has an uncertain function. This CDR3 region has 12 residues. V dropped 6 bases and J dropped 10 bases, with 12 bases sitting between them. The CDR3 bases are TGCGCCAGCAGGCGTCCCCGGGGAAAACTGTTTTTT. Translated: CASRRPRGKLFF.

This clonotype was picked up a small number of times. The chain combines TRBV3-1 with TRBJ2-1; 7 bases align to TRBD1. Germline lookup yields CDR1 LGHDT and CDR2 YNNKEL (reference sequence). The length of the CDR3 is 16 residues. V was pared by 2 bases and J by 1 base, with 5 bases of the junction left unmatched. The CDR3: CASSQIQGVSYNEQFF. Here the CDR3 DNA reads TGTGCCAGCAGCCAAATTCAGGGGGTGTCCTACAATGAGCAGTTCTTC.

In its sample, this clonotype was seen a few times. This chain connects TRBV6-1 to TRBJ2-7; D is possibly TRBD2 (5 bases). The CDR3 is 14 amino acids. V shed 8 bases and J shed 3 bases, with 17 bases lying between them. Germline values: CDR1 MNHNS, CDR2 SASEGT. The CDR3 here is CASSVPAGYYEQYF. CDR3 nucleotides: TGTGCCAGCTCGGTTCCGGCGGGTTACTACGAGCAGTACTTC.

The chain is built from TRBV2 and TRBJ2-5, with 8 bases aligning to TRBD1. CDR3 size: 12 residues. Germline lookup yields CDR1 SNHLY and CDR2 FYNNEI. V shed 6 bases and J 11 bases; nucleotides not matched to a gene: 8. The CDR3 DNA reads TGTGCCAGCAGAGGGACAGGCTACGGGCAGTACTTC. It translates to CASRGTGYGQYF. Based on the CDR3 plus reference TRBV2 and TRBJ2-5, the full variable domain is EPEVTQTPSHQVTQMGQEVILRCVPISNHLYFYWYRQILGQKVEFLVSFYNNEISEKSEIFDDQFSVERPDGSNFTLKIRSTKLEDSAMYFCASRGTGYGQYFGPGTRLLVL.

In this sample, this clonotype turned up a few times. A junction boundary mismatches the germline segment, possibly from a read error. This sequence joins TRBV24-1 and TRBJ2-3; D is undetermined. CDR3 length equals 14 residues. Per the germline V gene, CDR1 is KGHDR and CDR2 is SFDVKD. CDR3 nucleotides: TGTGCCACCAGTGATTTGGGTTCGCCAGATACGCGGTATTTT. Translation: CATSDLGSPDTRYF.

This clonotype was counted a few times. As DNA, the CDR3 is TGCAGTGCTAGGGAATCGACAGTCCTTCTCCAAGAGACCCAGTACTTC. Its translation is CSARESTVLLQETQYF. This rearrangement joins TRBV20-1 to TRBJ2-5; tentatively, D is TRBD1 (5 bases). The CDR3 sequence is 16 residues long. Germline values: CDR1 DFQATT, CDR2 SNEGSKA (reference sequence). V shed 3 bases and J shed 1 base, with 18 bases lying between them.

On this clonotype itself: A much more abundant neighbour one base away suggests this may be a read error. The V gene is TRBV15, the J gene TRBJ2-4, with D uncertain. Germline values: CDR1 LNHNV, CDR2 YYDKDF (reference sequence). This CDR3 is 13 amino acids long. Trimming stripped 3 bases from V and 13 bases from J, with 16 bases between. The CDR3 bases are TGTGCCACCAGCAGGCGAGTCGACAATGAGCAGTACTTC. Its protein product is CATSRRVDNEQYF. Full variable domain (remainder filled in from reference TRBV15 and TRBJ2-4): DAMVIQNPRYQVTQFGKPVTLSCSQTLNHNVMYWYQQKSSQAPKLLFHYYDKDFNNEADTPDNFQSRRPNTSFCFLDIRSPGLGDTAMYLCATSRRVDNEQYFGAGTRLSVL.

About this clonotype: A clone one base away is much larger, so this may be a read error. J is TRBJ2-4 and V is TRBV20-1, with a possible D match to TRBD1 (6 bases). This CDR3 has 14 amino acids. V was clipped by 4 bases and J by 8 bases, with 18 bases between them. Germline V gene lookup returns CDR1 DFQATT and CDR2 SNEGSKA (reference sequence). The CDR3 region is CSAKDNRDGDIQYF. The CDR3 bases are TGCAGTGCTAAAGATAACAGGGACGGGGACATTCAGTACTTC.

This chain joins TRBV7-2 and TRBJ2-3; 11 bases map to TRBD2. The J segment lost 7 bases and the V segment lost 7 bases, leaving 7 bases of the junction unmatched. The CDR3 length is 14 residues. Germline V lookup: CDR1 SGHTA, CDR2 FQGNSA. CDR3 loop: CASNPTSGMNTQYF. The CDR3 nucleotides read TGTGCCAGCAATCCGACTAGCGGGATGAATACGCAGTATTTT.

The chain links TRBV19 to TRBJ2-1; 11 bases are a match to TRBD2. The V and J ends lost 5 bases and 8 bases, in that order; junction bases with no gene match: 5. The germline gives CDR1 LNHDA, CDR2 SQIVND (reference sequence). The length of the CDR3 is 14 residues. CDR3 nucleotide sequence: TGTGCCAGTAGTGTGACTAGCGGGACGGATGAGCAGTTCTTC. Translated, it gives CASSVTSGTDEQFF.

The rearrangement uses TRBV3-1 and TRBJ1-6; D gene unclear. In germline, CDR1 is LGHDT, CDR2 YNNKEL (reference sequence). CDR3 length: 14 residues. V was shortened by 2 bases and J by 12 bases, with 14 bases between the two germline ends. In DNA form, the CDR3 reads TGTGCCAGCAGCCAAACCCTTCGGCGGGAACCCCTCCACTTT. This encodes CASSQTLRREPLHF.

The chain joins TRBV6-5 to TRBJ1-1; tentatively, D is TRBD1 (5 bases). Germline loops: CDR1 MNHEY, CDR2 SVGAGI. The V and J ends lost 4 bases and 10 bases respectively, with 10 bases between them. The CDR3 runs 11 residues. The CDR3 spells CASSSGRVAFF. Written as DNA, the CDR3 is TGTGCCAGCAGTTCAGGGAGGGTAGCTTTCTTT.